These 17 T cell receptor beta chains originate from one sample sequenced in a study of human T cells and chemical hapten exposure. TCRdb used MiXCR to reprocess the RACE reads, holding one entry per CDR3 protein. The sample carries 180,000 or so distinct CDR3 sequences, around 15% recorded once. Time point indicated: patch test 1, 2 weeks after DPC sensitization. Stated treatment: therapeutic diphenylcyclopropenone sensitization with weekly scalp DPC. Sequencing used whole blood, obtained in connection with sensitization to the hapten diphenylcyclopropenone (DPC). These receptors all stem from a woman aged 25 to 45 with alopecia areata. Some clones in this sample may be carry-over from other donors' samples.

The chain employs TRBV13 and TRBJ2-7; TRBD1 is a possible D gene (5 bases). The CDR3 totals 14 residues. The V end lost 8 bases, the J end lost 1 base, and 15 bases lay between the germline ends. CDR1 is PRHDT, CDR2 FYEKMQ, per germline (reference sequence). CDR3 sequence: CASRPRGKSYEQYF. DNA for the CDR3: TGTGCCAGCCGTCCAAGGGGAAAATCCTACGAGCAGTACTTC.

In this sample, this clonotype turned up many times. The chain joins TRBV28 to TRBJ2-4; D perhaps matches TRBD1 (5 bases). Per germline, CDR1 MDHEN and CDR2 SYDVKM. V lost 1 base and J lost 16, with 14 bases in between. The CDR3 extends over 12 amino acids. This CDR3 is CASSLSSGIDYF. For the CDR3, the DNA is TGTGCCAGCAGTTTATCCTCAGGGATAGACTACTTC.

The table lists this clonotype with a few counts. The chain recombines TRBV5-1 with TRBJ2-5; D is uncertain. Deletions cut 0 bases from V and 1 base from J, with 7 bases between. The CDR3 totals 14 residues. From germline, CDR1 is SGHRS and CDR2 YFSETQ. CDR3 bases: TGCGCCAGCAGCTTGGGAGGCTTCCAAGAGACCCAGTACTTC. Its translation: CASSLGGFQETQYF.

This chain joins TRBV5-4 and TRBJ2-5, with TRBD1 matching 8 bases. The CDR3 is 15 residues long. The germline gives CDR1 SGHNT, CDR2 YYREEE (reference sequence). V lost 4 bases, J lost 4 bases, and 9 bases stayed unmatched. The DNA of the CDR3 is TGTGCCAGCAGCCCATTAAGGACAGGGCCAGAGACCCAGTACTTC. This codes for CASSPLRTGPETQYF.

V gene TRBV9 combines with J gene TRBJ1-2; D may be TRBD1 (6 bases). V lost 0 bases, J lost 4 bases, and 19 bases lay in between. The CDR3 runs 17 residues. CDR1 and CDR2 (germline): SGDLS, YYNGEE. CDR3 DNA: TGTGCCAGCAGCGTAGGGGGACACCACTCCGTTCTCTATGGCTACACCTTC. Amino acids: CASSVGGHHSVLYGYTF.

The gene calls are TRBV5-1 and TRBJ2-2; D not resolved. Per the germline V gene, CDR1 is SGHRS and CDR2 is YFSETQ. The germline V and J ends were trimmed by 3 bases and 5 bases, with 8 bases remaining between them. This CDR3 has 13 residues. CDR3: CASSSLLTGELFF. CDR3 DNA: TGCGCCAGCAGCTCCCTATTGACCGGGGAGCTGTTTTTT.

V gene TRBV6-1 combines with J gene TRBJ2-7; D ambiguous. V lost 6 bases, J lost 5 bases, and 8 bases lay in between. The CDR3 extends over 11 amino acids. Germline V CDR1 and CDR2: MNHNS, SASEGT. The CDR3 DNA follows: TGTGCCAGCAGAATTCGGAACGAGCAGTACTTC. Its protein product is CASRIRNEQYF.

This rearrangement joins TRBV30 to TRBJ2-5; D possibly corresponds to TRBD2 (5 bases). Trimming took 4 bases from V and 6 from J, leaving 15 bases between them. The length of the CDR3 is 13 residues. Germline V gene lookup returns CDR1 GTSNPN and CDR2 SVGIG (reference sequence). The CDR3 reads CAWTNRGGKTQYF. Written as DNA, the CDR3 is TGTGCCTGGACCAACCGAGGAGGAAAGACCCAGTACTTC.

The chain has TRBV5-5 and TRBJ2-3; possibly TRBD1 for D (6 bases). This CDR3 contains 13 residues. Trimming left V 5 bases short and J 0 bases short, with 7 bases between. From germline, CDR1 is SGHKS and CDR2 YYEKEE (reference sequence). The CDR3 spells CASRQGSTDTQYF. DNA of the CDR3: TGTGCCAGCAGACAGGGAAGCACAGATACGCAGTATTTT.

V gene TRBV9 combines with J gene TRBJ2-1; TRBD2 agrees at 7 bases. Germline CDR1 reads SGDLS; CDR2 reads YYNGEE. V shed 4 bases and J 0 bases; nucleotides not matched to a gene: 16. This CDR3 is 19 amino acids long. CDR3: CASSTSPSSGLSSYNEQFF. The CDR3 bases are TGTGCCAGCAGCACCTCTCCATCTAGCGGTTTGAGCTCCTACAATGAGCAGTTCTTC.

This rearrangement joins TRBV4-3 to TRBJ2-1, with 14 bases identical to TRBD2. CDR3 length: 17 amino acids. The trim removed 5 bases at V and 10 bases at J, leaving 13 bases unmatched. CDR1 and CDR2 (germline): LGHNA, YSLEER. The CDR3 DNA reads TGCGCCAGCAGCGAAGGAACGACTAGCGGGAGGGCCCGAGAGCAGTTCTTC. The encoded protein is CASSEGTTSGRAREQFF.

The chain carries TRBV2 and TRBJ2-1; D gene ambiguous. This CDR3 comprises 12 residues. The V gene's germline CDR1 is SNHLY and CDR2 FYNNEI. Trimming left V 0 bases short and J 6 bases short, with 3 bases between. The CDR3 sequence: CASSEAGNEQFF. In DNA form, the CDR3 reads TGTGCCAGCAGTGAAGCTGGCAATGAGCAGTTCTTC.

The CDR3, as DNA: TGTGCCAGCAGTTACTCGAGAGGGACGGGTGAAGCTTTCTTT. Amino acid sequence: CASSYSRGTGEAFF. This rearrangement joins TRBV6-5 to TRBJ1-1; possibly TRBD1 for D (5 bases). The V gene lost 0 bases and the J gene lost 7 bases, with 12 bases spanning the gap. Germline CDR1 reads MNHEY; CDR2 reads SVGAGI. The CDR3 has 14 residues.

The DNA of the CDR3 is TGTGCCAGCAGCCAAGATATGCGGGGGAAAGATACGCAGTATTTT. It yields the protein CASSQDMRGKDTQYF. The V and J genes are TRBV4-2 and TRBJ2-3; 7 bases are shared with TRBD2. Germline loops: CDR1 LGHNA, CDR2 YNFKEQ. This CDR3 is built from 15 residues. V trimming: 0 bases; J trimming: 5 bases; junction bases outside the gene matches: 5.

The chain couples TRBV6-2 or TRBV6-3 to TRBJ1-1; 7 bases fit TRBD1. There are 13 residues in the CDR3. The V segment lost 2 bases and the J segment 4 bases; nucleotides outside the gene matches: 1. Germline CDR1 and CDR2: MNHEY and SVGEGT. This chain's CDR3 is CASSYQGGTEAFF. CDR3 in DNA: TGTGCCAGCAGTTACCAGGGGGGCACTGAAGCTTTCTTT.

The J gene is TRBJ2-7, the V gene TRBV28, with D unresolved. The V gene lost 3 bases and the J gene lost 7 bases, with 10 bases spanning the gap. Germline lookup yields CDR1 MDHEN and CDR2 SYDVKM. CDR3 length: 12 amino acids. The CDR3 loop is CASSFRPGEQYF. In nucleotides, the CDR3 is TGTGCCAGCAGTTTCCGGCCCGGGGAGCAGTACTTC.

This clonotype was counted between two and nine times. This chain links TRBV12-3 or TRBV12-4 with TRBJ2-4; D is possibly TRBD1 (5 bases). This CDR3 contains 16 residues. The V and J ends lost 6 bases and 0 bases respectively, with 15 bases between them. The CDR3 sequence: CASSPVDRLAKNIQYF. The CDR3 nucleotides are TGTGCCAGCAGCCCCGTCGACAGACTAGCCAAAAACATTCAGTACTTC.